These 9 T cell receptor beta chains were sequenced from one sample in a study of blood T cell repertoires in COVID-19. The table came from immunoSEQ multiplex PCR; TCRdb's copy has only in-frame clones and leaves some out. The sample consists of roughly 180,000 clones, approximately 80% of them appearing once. Sample: peripheral blood. Every receptor here comes from a woman in her 40s with COVID-19, enrolled during active disease.

The genes are TRBV9 and TRBJ2-2; 7 bases are shared with TRBD1. Germline CDR1 and CDR2: SGDLS and YYNGEE. V was pared by 3 bases and J by 1 base, with 9 bases of the junction left unmatched. The CDR3 totals 17 residues. CDR3 sequence (DNA): TGTGCCAGCAGCGAAGCAAGGAGACAGGGGAACACCGGGGAGCTGTTTTTT. Its translation: CASSEARRQGNTGELFF.

In its sample, this clone was seen a few times. In DNA, the CDR3 is TGTGCCAGCTCACCCCGGACTAGTTGGGGAGATACGCAGTATTTT. Encoded protein: CASSPRTSWGDTQYF. The chain has TRBV18 and TRBJ2-3; 7 nucleotides match TRBD2. This CDR3 contains 15 residues. CDR1 is KGHSH, CDR2 LQKENI, per germline. Germline trimming cut 3 bases from V and 5 bases from J; bases unmatched to any gene: 8.

The V call is TRBV24-1, the J call TRBJ1-2, with D unresolved. There are 15 residues in the CDR3. Trimming left V 5 bases short and J 2 bases short, with 14 bases between. Germline CDR1 and CDR2: KGHDR and SFDVKD. The CDR3 region has the DNA TGTGCCACCAGTGCACCTGTGGGCCTAAACTATGGCTACACCTTC. It codes for CATSAPVGLNYGYTF.

The CDR3 DNA follows: TGTGCCAGCAGCCTTAGCGGGAGGGCCTCCTACAATGAGCAGTTCTTC. It is translated as CASSLSGRASYNEQFF. J is TRBJ2-1 and V is TRBV7-2; 11 nucleotides line up with TRBD2. V shed 5 bases and J 0 bases; nucleotides not matched to a gene: 3. This CDR3 is 16 amino acids long. Germline CDR1 is SGHTA and CDR2 is FQGNSA.

The gene calls are TRBV5-8 and TRBJ1-5; D call uncertain. Germline lookup yields CDR1 SGHTS and CDR2 YDEGEE. With 0 bases removed from V and 6 bases from J, the gap between germline ends came to 16 bases. CDR3 length: 16 amino acids. In DNA, the CDR3 is TGTGCCAGCAGCTTGGGGGTTGGCGGCAGACTTCAGCCCCAGCATTTT. It is translated as CASSLGVGGRLQPQHF.

This chain joins TRBV4-1 and TRBJ1-3, with 8 bases matching TRBD1. Looked up from germline, CDR1 is MGHRA and CDR2 is YSYEKL. Trimming cost V 1 base and J 7 bases; bases outside gene matches: 6. This CDR3 is built from 15 residues. The CDR3 DNA follows: TGCGCCAGCAGCCAAGTGGGCAGGGGGCGTAACACCATATATTTT. Amino acid sequence: CASSQVGRGRNTIYF.

The chain carries TRBV5-6 and TRBJ2-1, with 13 bases aligning to TRBD2. Germline CDR1 reads SGHDT; CDR2 reads YYEEEE. The CDR3 consists of 14 residues. V shed 8 bases and J 15 bases; nucleotides not matched to a gene: 14. The CDR3 DNA is TGTGCCAGTTACTCCGGGACTAGCGGGATAGGGCGGTTCTTC. This translates into CASYSGTSGIGRFF.

This clone has just a few counts. The chain links TRBV15 to TRBJ2-3; D gene uncertain. The CDR3 contains 13 residues. Trimming stripped 5 bases from V and 2 bases from J, with 8 bases between. Germline CDR1 and CDR2: LNHNV and YYDKDF (reference sequence). CDR3: CATSGLSTDTQYF. Here the CDR3 DNA reads TGTGCCACCAGCGGGCTTTCCACAGATACGCAGTATTTT.

The rearrangement uses TRBV11-3 and TRBJ2-2, with TRBD1 matching 9 bases. Trimming took 3 bases from V and 1 from J; bases not matched to a gene: 0. CDR3 length: 15 amino acids. Germline lookup yields CDR1 SGHNT and CDR2 YENEEA. In DNA form, the CDR3 reads TGTGCCAGCAGCTTGGGACAGGGGAACACCGGGGAGCTGTTTTTT. Translated: CASSLGQGNTGELFF.